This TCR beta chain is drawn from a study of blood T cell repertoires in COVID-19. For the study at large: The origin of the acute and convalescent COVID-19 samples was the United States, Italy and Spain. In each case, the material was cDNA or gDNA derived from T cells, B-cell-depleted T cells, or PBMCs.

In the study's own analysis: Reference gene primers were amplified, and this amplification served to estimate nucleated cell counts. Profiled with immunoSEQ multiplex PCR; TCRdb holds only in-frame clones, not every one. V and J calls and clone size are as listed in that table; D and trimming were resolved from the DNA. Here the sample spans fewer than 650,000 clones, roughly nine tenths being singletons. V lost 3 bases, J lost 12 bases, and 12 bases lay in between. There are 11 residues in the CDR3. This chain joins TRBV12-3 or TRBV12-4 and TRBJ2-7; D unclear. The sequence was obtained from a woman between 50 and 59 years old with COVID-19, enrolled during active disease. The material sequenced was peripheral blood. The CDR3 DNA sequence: TGTGCCAGCAGTTTGACAAACTTTCCGTACTTC. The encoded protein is CASSLTNFPYF.